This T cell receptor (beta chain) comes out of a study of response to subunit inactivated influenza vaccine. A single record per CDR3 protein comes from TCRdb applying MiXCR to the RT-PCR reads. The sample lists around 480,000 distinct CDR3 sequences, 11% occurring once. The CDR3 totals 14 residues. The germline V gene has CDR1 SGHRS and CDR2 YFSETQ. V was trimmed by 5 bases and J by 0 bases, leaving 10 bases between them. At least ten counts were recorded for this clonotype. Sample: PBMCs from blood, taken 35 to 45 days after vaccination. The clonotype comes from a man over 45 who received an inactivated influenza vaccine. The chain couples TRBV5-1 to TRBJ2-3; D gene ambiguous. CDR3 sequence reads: CASSITQSTDTQYF. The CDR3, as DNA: TGCGCCAGCAGTATTACCCAGAGCACAGATACGCAGTATTTT.